This entry concerns a single TCR beta chain. The antigen is undetermined. The source of the sample is a study of shared clonotypes between healthy human individuals. Study findings and constraints: The study generally estimated greater richness for naive than memory subsets.

The V gene end was trimmed by 1 base and the J gene end by 2 bases; junction bases not matched to a gene: 7. Per the germline V gene, CDR1 is SGHAT and CDR2 is FQNNGV. The CDR3 contains 16 residues. Naive CD8 populations comprised CD45RO-negative cells positively selected for CCR7, excluding terminally differentiated effector memory CD45RA+ cells. Clones were read by immunoSEQ multiplex PCR, and TCRdb kept only the in-frame ones, dropping some. Of about 2 million clones in the sample, approximately 94% are singletons; the top ten hold around 1.2%. Sequenced: naive CD8+ T cells sorted from blood. The TCR originated in a man between 18 and 29 years old in good health. The chain is built from TRBV11-2 and TRBJ2-5; 7 bases align to TRBD2. The CDR3 here is CASSLGPAGLQETQYF. CDR3 coding DNA: TGTGCCAGCAGCTTAGGACCAGCGGGATTGCAAGAGACCCAGTACTTC.